This T cell receptor beta chain was captured in a study of blood T cell repertoires in COVID-19. Looking at the study overall: Acute and convalescent COVID-19 samples came from the United States, Italy and Spain. PBMCs, B-cell-depleted T cells, or T cells were the source of the cDNA or gDNA that made up the material.

V was pared by 3 bases and J by 4 bases, with 6 bases of the junction left unmatched. The CDR3 contains 15 residues. Germline CDR1 reads SNHLY; CDR2 reads FYNNEI. Under the authors' procedure: The authors estimated nucleated cell counts from reference gene primer amplification. Repertoires were generated with immunoSEQ multiplex PCR, while TCRdb's copy carries only in-frame clones and drops some. That table furnishes V, J and clone size, whereas the DNA furnished D and trimming. The profile shows hundreds of thousands of clones, over 80% of them singletons. The chain is built from TRBV2 and TRBJ2-1; 7 bases map to TRBD2. Source material: peripheral blood. The origin of this receptor is a man aged 35 to 55 with acute or convalescent COVID-19. Here the CDR3 reads CASSDQRDRYNEQFF. As DNA, the CDR3 is TGTGCCAGCAGTGACCAGCGGGATAGGTACAATGAGCAGTTCTTC.